Each of the 22 T cell receptor beta chains below was sequenced from the same sample in a study of cytomegalovirus exposure and HLA in healthy donors. PCR involved 60 Vbeta and 13 Jbeta primers. The table came from immunoSEQ multiplex PCR; TCRdb's copy has only in-frame clones and leaves some out. The data show approximately 150,000 clones, 87% seen once. The specimen sequenced was PBMCs. The receptors here all came from a woman aged 25-40 years in good health and CMV-seronegative.

The chain uses TRBV7-9 and TRBJ1-1, with 11 bases matching TRBD1. V was pared by 3 bases and J by 3 bases, with 9 bases of the junction left unmatched. In germline, CDR1 is SEHNR, CDR2 FQNEAQ (reference sequence). CDR3 length equals 17 residues. CDR3 amino acids: CASSLGTGGKGDTEAFF. CDR3 nucleotide sequence: TGTGCCAGCAGCTTGGGGACAGGGGGTAAGGGGGACACTGAAGCTTTCTTT.

V is TRBV6-5 and J is TRBJ2-3, with 7 bases identical to TRBD2. The V segment lost 5 bases and the J segment 5 bases; nucleotides outside the gene matches: 7. CDR3 length: 14 amino acids. Germline V lookup: CDR1 MNHEY, CDR2 SVGAGI. The CDR3 bases are TGTGCCAGCAGTCTCCGCGGCGGGAGAGATACGCAGTATTTT. This sequence encodes CASSLRGGRDTQYF.

This clone was counted once. Other DNA sequences of this sample code for an identical CDR3. V gene TRBV11-3 combines with J gene TRBJ2-2; TRBD2 might be the D (7 bases). Trimming took off 5 bases at V and 1 base at J, with 8 bases between the two ends. Germline CDR1 reads SGHNT; CDR2 reads YENEEA. The CDR3 consists of 14 residues. CDR3 DNA sequence: TGTGCCAGCAGCAGGGGGGGGAACACCGGGGAGCTGTTTTTT. Translated, it gives CASSRGGNTGELFF.

This chain joins TRBV19 and TRBJ1-2; D is possibly TRBD1 (6 bases). The germline V and J ends were trimmed by 5 bases and 14 bases, with 24 bases remaining between them. The CDR3 is made up of 14 amino acids. From germline, CDR1 is LNHDA and CDR2 SQIVND (reference sequence). As DNA, the CDR3 is TGTGCCAGTAGTGAGGACAGACGTGGTATCGGGTCTACCTTC. Amino acids: CASSEDRRGIGSTF.

The table lists this clone with a few counts. The chain joins TRBV6-5 to TRBJ1-4; 7 bases align to TRBD1. The trim removed 6 bases at V and 5 bases at J, leaving 6 bases unmatched. The CDR3 contains 14 residues. The V gene's germline CDR1 is MNHEY and CDR2 SVGAGI. The CDR3 nucleotides are TGTGCCAGCAGGAGGGACAGAGTAAATGAAAAACTGTTTTTT. Translating it yields CASRRDRVNEKLFF.

The chain recombines TRBV28 with TRBJ2-7; 8 bases map to TRBD1. V trimming: 3 bases; J trimming: 2 bases; junction bases outside the gene matches: 12. The germline V gene encodes CDR1 MDHEN and CDR2 SYDVKM. CDR3 length: 17 amino acids. As DNA, the CDR3 is TGTGCCAGCAGTTTCAACCCCGGGACAGGAGGAACCTACGAGCAGTACTTC. Translated: CASSFNPGTGGTYEQYF.

This chain joins TRBV6-1 and TRBJ2-3; no clear D. Trimming removed 7 bases from V and 2 bases from J, with 13 bases in between. CDR3 length equals 14 residues. Germline assignment: CDR1 MNHNS and CDR2 SASEGT. Written as DNA, the CDR3 is TGTGCCAGCACGCGAGCCCCTCCCACAGATACGCAGTATTTT. Protein sequence: CASTRAPPTDTQYF.

The J gene is TRBJ2-7, the V gene TRBV7-2; 7 positions agree with TRBD1. V shed 7 bases and J 3 bases; nucleotides not matched to a gene: 9. The CDR3 consists of 14 residues. Germline V gives CDR1 SGHTA, CDR2 FQGNSA. The CDR3 nucleotides are TGTGCCAGCACCATACAGCCAGGGGGCTACGAGCAGTACTTC. Translation gives CASTIQPGGYEQYF.

The chain is built from TRBV5-4 and TRBJ2-2; 7 bases map to TRBD2. J was trimmed by 2 bases and V by 4 bases; bases with no gene match: 2. Germline V gene data show CDR1 as SGHNT and CDR2 as YYREEE (reference sequence). CDR3 length equals 14 residues. The CDR3 DNA sequence: TGTGCCAGCAGCAGCGGGGTCAACACCGGGGAGCTGTTTTTT. Translating it yields CASSSGVNTGELFF.

This chain links TRBV11-3 with TRBJ2-1; 10 nucleotides line up with TRBD1. The CDR3 consists of 16 residues. V gave up 5 bases and J gave up 4 bases; unmatched junction bases: 8. Germline CDR1 SGHNT, CDR2 YENEEA. CDR3 sequence (DNA): TGTGCCAGCAGCCAACGACAGGGGGCCCAGTACAATGAGCAGTTCTTC. This gives the protein CASSQRQGAQYNEQFF. Variable domain in full (rest from reference TRBV11-3 and TRBJ2-1): EAGVVQSPRYKIIEKKQPVAFWCNPISGHNTLYWYLQNLGQGPELLIRYENEEAVDDSQLPKDRFSAERLKGVDSTLKIQPAELGDSAVYLCASSQRQGAQYNEQFFGPGTRLTVL.

This clone turned up a few times. In the same sample, other DNA sequences code for this CDR3. The chain is built from TRBV19 and TRBJ1-1; 8 nucleotides line up with TRBD1. Germline CDR1 is LNHDA and CDR2 is SQIVND (reference sequence). The J segment lost 5 bases and the V segment lost 3 bases, leaving 2 bases of the junction unmatched. The CDR3 length is 13 residues. The DNA of the CDR3 is TGTGCCAGTAGTATCGACAGGGGAACTGAAGCTTTCTTT. This codes for CASSIDRGTEAFF.

The chain couples TRBV4-1 to TRBJ1-3; D not resolved. Germline-derived CDR1 and CDR2 are MGHRA and YSYEKL. The length of the CDR3 is 16 residues. Between the trimmed V and J ends, which lost 0 bases and 2 bases, there was a span of 11 bases. CDR3: CASSQDGGIAGNTIYF. CDR3 coding DNA: TGCGCCAGCAGCCAAGATGGAGGGATTGCTGGAAACACCATATATTTT.

The chain recombines TRBV5-1 with TRBJ1-2; 10 bases map to TRBD1. CDR3 length: 15 residues. The germline gives CDR1 SGHRS, CDR2 YFSETQ. V was clipped by 0 bases and J by 2 bases; unmatched bases: 1. The CDR3 sequence: CASSLGQGANYGYTF. The CDR3 DNA is TGCGCCAGCAGCTTGGGACAGGGGGCAAACTATGGCTACACCTTC.

This clone has a single count. The rearrangement links TRBV5-4 to TRBJ2-1; 12 bases align to TRBD2. The CDR3 is 16 amino acids. Germline CDR1 is SGHNT and CDR2 is YYREEE (reference sequence). After removal of 4 bases from V and 6 bases from J, the junction contained 8 bases not matched to a gene. The CDR3: CASSRRLAGDFNEQFF. The DNA for the CDR3 is TGTGCCAGCAGCCGCAGACTAGCGGGAGATTTCAATGAGCAGTTCTTC.

The chain combines TRBV18 with TRBJ2-5, with TRBD2 as a possible D gene (5 bases). The V gene's germline CDR1 is KGHSH and CDR2 LQKENI. The CDR3 covers 14 residues. The germline V and J ends were trimmed by 3 bases and 0 bases, with 8 bases remaining between them. This CDR3 reads CASSPGSHQETQYF. The CDR3 DNA is TGTGCCAGCTCACCTGGGAGCCACCAAGAGACCCAGTACTTC.

This sequence joins TRBV9 and TRBJ1-1, with TRBD1 identical over 7 bases. The germline CDR1 and CDR2 sequences are SGDLS and YYNGEE. The CDR3 loop spans 16 amino acids. Trimming at V came to 2 bases and at J to 4 bases, leaving 11 bases not matched to a gene. CDR3 residues: CASSVSPENRGTEAFF. As DNA, the CDR3 is TGTGCCAGCAGCGTTAGCCCCGAGAACAGGGGCACTGAAGCTTTCTTT.

This chain links TRBV19 with TRBJ1-2; TRBD1 agrees at 10 bases. Per the germline V gene, CDR1 is LNHDA and CDR2 is SQIVND (reference sequence). Unmatched junction bases numbered 6, after V lost 4 bases and J lost 4 bases. The CDR3 totals 15 residues. In DNA, the CDR3 is TGTGCCAGTAGTACCGGGGACAGGGGAATCTATGGCTACACCTTC. Protein product: CASSTGDRGIYGYTF. Based on the CDR3 plus reference TRBV19 and TRBJ1-2, the full variable domain is DGGITQSPKYLFRKEGQNVTLSCEQNLNHDAMYWYRQDPGQGLRLIYYSQIVNDFQKGDIAEGYSVSREKKESFPLTVTSAQKNPTAFYLCASSTGDRGIYGYTFGSGTRLTVV.

The chain is built from TRBV19 and TRBJ1-5, with D perhaps TRBD1 (5 bases). The CDR3 has 15 residues. Germline CDR1 LNHDA, CDR2 SQIVND (reference sequence). V lost 3 bases and J lost 3, with 12 bases in between. The CDR3 coding sequence is TGTGCCAGTAGTATTTACGGGGGACCCAATCAGCCCCAGCATTTT. Protein: CASSIYGGPNQPQHF.

This chain connects TRBV4-1 to TRBJ2-7, with TRBD1 as a possible D gene (6 bases). This CDR3 spans 14 amino acids. The V end was cut by 5 bases, the J end by 3 bases, with 14 bases between. Germline CDR1 reads MGHRA; CDR2 reads YSYEKL. The DNA for the CDR3 is TGCGCCAGCAGCTCCCGGGACACGGGCTACGAGCAGTACTTC. Translated, it gives CASSSRDTGYEQYF.

The rearrangement links TRBV27 to TRBJ2-1; D unclear. The V end was cut by 4 bases, the J end by 9 bases, with 10 bases between. CDR1 MNHEY and CDR2 SMNVEV come from the germline V gene (reference sequence). The CDR3 is 12 amino acids. The CDR3 sequence is CASSSRYSEQFF. The CDR3 nucleotides read TGTGCCAGCAGTTCACGGTATAGTGAGCAGTTCTTC.

V is TRBV16 and J is TRBJ2-1, with TRBD2 matching 11 bases. V was pared by 0 bases and J by 3 bases, with 4 bases of the junction left unmatched. Germline lookup yields CDR1 KGHSY and CDR2 FQNENV. The CDR3 has 17 amino acids. For the CDR3, the DNA is TGTGCCAGCAGCCAATCCCCAACTAGCGGGAGCTACAATGAGCAGTTCTTC. Translation gives CASSQSPTSGSYNEQFF.

The chain couples TRBV27 to TRBJ2-5; tentatively, D is TRBD2 (6 bases). The J call could be wrong; TRBJ2-7 is a better fit for the DNA end. The CDR3 length is 15 residues. Germline lookup yields CDR1 MNHEY and CDR2 SMNVEV (reference sequence). The CDR3 loop is CASSLGGAPPLEQYF. Here the CDR3 DNA reads TGTGCCAGCAGTTTGGGAGGAGCCCCCCCCCTCGAGCAGTACTTC.